This record concerns one T cell receptor (beta chain) sequence. Mismatch with germline at one junction end may stem from a read error. Assay used: immunoSEQ multiplex PCR; TCRdb lists only in-frame clones, some missing. The repertoire holds some 120,000 clones, with roughly 84% as singletons. The data stem from a study of control samples from healthy donors and cancer patients. Germline V gene sequence: CDR1 MNHEY, CDR2 SVGAGI. The CDR3 covers 15 residues. The chain uses TRBV6-5 and TRBJ1-2, with no clear D. This receptor was obtained from a man between 35 and 55 years old in good health. The sample comprised blood. The CDR3 protein is CASSYSVVSDYGYTF. The CDR3 DNA is TGTGCCAGCAGCTACTCGGTCGTGTCGGACTATGGCTACACCTTC.